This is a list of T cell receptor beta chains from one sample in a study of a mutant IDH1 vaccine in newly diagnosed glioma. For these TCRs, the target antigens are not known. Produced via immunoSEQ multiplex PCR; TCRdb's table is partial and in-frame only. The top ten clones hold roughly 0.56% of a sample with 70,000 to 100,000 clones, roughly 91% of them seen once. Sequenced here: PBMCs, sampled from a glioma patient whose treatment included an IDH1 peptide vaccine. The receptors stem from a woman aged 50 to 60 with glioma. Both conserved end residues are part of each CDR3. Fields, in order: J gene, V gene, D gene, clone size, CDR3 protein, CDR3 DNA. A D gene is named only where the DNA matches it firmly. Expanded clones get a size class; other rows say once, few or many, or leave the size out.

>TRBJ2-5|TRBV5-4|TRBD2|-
CASSLVGGRGPETQYF
TGTGCCAGCAGCTTGGTGGGCGGGAGGGGCCCAGAGACCCAGTACTTC
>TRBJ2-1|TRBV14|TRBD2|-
CASSQDSGRIHNEQFF
TGTGCCAGCAGCCAAGATAGCGGGAGAATCCACAATGAGCAGTTCTTC
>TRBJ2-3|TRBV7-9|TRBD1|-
CASSLPRTGGTDTQYF
TGTGCCAGCAGCTTACCGAGGACAGGGGGTACAGATACGCAGTATTTT
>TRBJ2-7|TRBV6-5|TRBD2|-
CASSTPRGGHYEQYF
TGTGCCAGCAGCACTCCGCGGGGGGGGCATTACGAGCAGTACTTC
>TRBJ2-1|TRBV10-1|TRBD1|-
CASSLTGRYNEQFF
TGCGCCAGCAGTTTGACAGGGCGGTACAATGAGCAGTTCTTC
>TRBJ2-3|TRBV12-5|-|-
CASAPSSTDTQYF
TGTGCTAGTGCCCCCTCTAGCACAGATACGCAGTATTTT
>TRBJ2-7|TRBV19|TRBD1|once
CASSRDRGSDAEQYF
TGTGCCAGTAGTAGGGACAGGGGGTCTGACGCCGAGCAGTACTTC
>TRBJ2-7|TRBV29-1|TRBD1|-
CSVGDRPFEQYF
TGCAGCGTAGGGGACAGGCCTTTCGAGCAGTACTTC
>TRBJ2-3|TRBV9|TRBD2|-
CASSRGGRATDTQYF
TGTGCCAGCAGTAGAGGCGGGAGGGCCACAGATACGCAGTATTTT
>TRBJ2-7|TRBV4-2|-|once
CASSQERQVTYEQYF
TGTGCCAGCAGCCAAGAAAGGCAGGTCACCTACGAGCAGTACTTC
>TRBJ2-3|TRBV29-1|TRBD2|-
CSVEPSGRDTQYF
TGCAGCGTTGAGCCTAGCGGGAGAGATACGCAGTATTTT
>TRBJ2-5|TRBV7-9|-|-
CASSSPDRVQETQYF
TGTGCCAGCAGCTCGCCGGACAGAGTACAAGAGACCCAGTACTTC
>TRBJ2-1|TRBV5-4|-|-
CASRQGNSYNEQFF
TGTGCCAGCAGACAGGGCAATTCCTACAATGAGCAGTTCTTC
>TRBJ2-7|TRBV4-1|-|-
CASSQTWGAYEQYF
TGCGCCAGCAGCCAAACGTGGGGAGCCTACGAGCAGTACTTC
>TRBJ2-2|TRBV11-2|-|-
CASSLRSPGYTGELFF
TGTGCCAGCAGCTTAAGGTCGCCGGGGTACACCGGGGAGCTGTTTTTT
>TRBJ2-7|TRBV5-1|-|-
CASSLAAGSSYEQYF
TGCGCCAGCAGCTTGGCCGCGGGGAGCTCCTACGAGCAGTACTTC
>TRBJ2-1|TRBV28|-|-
CASSPGGGDYNEQFF
TGTGCCAGCAGCCCCGGAGGGGGCGATTACAATGAGCAGTTCTTC
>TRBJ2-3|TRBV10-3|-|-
CAISEAGTDTQYF
TGTGCCATCAGTGAAGCGGGCACAGATACGCAGTATTTT
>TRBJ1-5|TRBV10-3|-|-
CAISESRAAKPTQPQHF
TGTGCCATCAGTGAGTCGAGGGCAGCGAAGCCTACTCAGCCCCAGCATTTT